This TCR beta chain is drawn from a study of T cell responses to AZD1222 COVID-19 vaccine. Measured with immunoSEQ multiplex PCR; TCRdb has only the in-frame clones, and not every one. The table has 90,000 to 120,000 clones, around 91% seen once. As regards this clone: Its antigen remains unidentified.

General observations from the study: The donor cohort was predominantly white British with a female majority, and clonal diversity may have been underestimated. Seropositive AZD1222 recipients at baseline numbered only 6 or 7.

Germline lookup yields CDR1 KGHDR and CDR2 SFDVKD. Trimming cost V 4 bases and J 7 bases, with 13 bases left between them. The CDR3 runs 14 residues. The receptor comes from an adult in good health. This chain joins TRBV24-1 and TRBJ1-5; perhaps TRBD1 as D (6 bases). This sample comprised peripheral blood, obtained on day 0 of AZD1222 vaccination. The CDR3, as DNA: TGTGCCACCAGTGACAGGGGTGAGTTACAGCCCCAGCATTTT. Its translation is CATSDRGELQPQHF.